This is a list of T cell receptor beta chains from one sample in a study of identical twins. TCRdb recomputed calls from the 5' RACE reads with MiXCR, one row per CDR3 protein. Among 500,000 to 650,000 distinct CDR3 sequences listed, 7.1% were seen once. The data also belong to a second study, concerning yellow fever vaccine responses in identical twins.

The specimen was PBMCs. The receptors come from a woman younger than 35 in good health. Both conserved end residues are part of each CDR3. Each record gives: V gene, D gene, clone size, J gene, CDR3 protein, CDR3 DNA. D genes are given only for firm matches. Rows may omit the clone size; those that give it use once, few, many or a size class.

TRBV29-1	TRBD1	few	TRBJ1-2	CSVTGTGGGDYGYTF	TGCAGCGTTACCGGGACAGGGGGCGGTGACTATGGCTACACCTTC
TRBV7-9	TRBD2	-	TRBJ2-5	CASSLTSRSGRAETQYF	TGTGCCAGCAGCCTCACCTCTCGTAGCGGGAGGGCGGAGACCCAGTACTTC
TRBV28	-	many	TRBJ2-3	CSLEGTTDTQYF	TGTTCCTTGGAGGGTACCACAGATACGCAGTATTTT
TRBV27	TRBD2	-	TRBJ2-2	CASSPLTSGTGELFF	TGTGCCAGCAGTCCCCTGACTAGCGGGACCGGGGAGCTGTTTTTT
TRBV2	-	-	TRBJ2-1	CASSVTGYEQFF	TGTGCCAGCAGTGTAACAGGGTATGAGCAGTTCTTC
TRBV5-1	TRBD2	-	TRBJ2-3	CASSLVVWASGNSHTDTQYF	TGCGCCAGCAGCTTGGTTGTTTGGGCTAGCGGAAACTCGCACACAGATACGCAGTATTTT
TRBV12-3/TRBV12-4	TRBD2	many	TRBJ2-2	CASSLPGGTGELFF	TGTGCCAGCAGCCTCCCGGGGGGGACCGGGGAGCTGTTTTTT
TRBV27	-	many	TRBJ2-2	CASSSTINTGELFF	TGTGCCAGCAGTTCGACTATTAACACCGGGGAGCTGTTTTTT
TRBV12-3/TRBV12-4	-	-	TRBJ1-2	CASMRSTTNYGYTF	TGTGCCAGCATGAGGAGTACTACTAACTATGGCTACACCTTC
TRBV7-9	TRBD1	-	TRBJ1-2	CASSFGQGERSEGYTF	TGTGCCAGCAGCTTTGGGCAGGGGGAGCGAAGTGAAGGCTACACCTTC
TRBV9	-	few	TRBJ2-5	CASSVGDRKGETQYF	TGTGCCAGCAGCGTAGGGGACCGGAAAGGGGAGACCCAGTACTTC
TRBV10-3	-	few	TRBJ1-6	CASRQERNNSPLHF	TGTGCCTCCCGACAGGAACGGAATAATTCACCCCTCCACTTT
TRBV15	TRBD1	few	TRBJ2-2	CATSRDRTGDTGELFF	TGTGCCACCAGCAGAGATCGGACAGGGGACACCGGGGAGCTGTTTTTT
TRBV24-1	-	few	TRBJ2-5	CATSDLGGAQETQYF	TGTGCCACCAGTGATTTGGGGGGAGCTCAAGAGACCCAGTACTTC
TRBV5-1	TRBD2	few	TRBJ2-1	CASSLQREGLNEQFF	TGCGCCAGCAGCTTGCAGCGGGAGGGCCTCAATGAGCAGTTCTTC
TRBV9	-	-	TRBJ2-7	CASSVDGANYEQYF	TGTGCCAGCAGCGTAGACGGGGCCAACTACGAGCAGTACTTC
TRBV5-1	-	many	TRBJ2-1	CASSFGGTLDNEQFF	TGCGCCAGCAGCTTTGGCGGGACTCTCGACAATGAGCAGTTCTTC
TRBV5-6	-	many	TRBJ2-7	CASSLHLEQYF	TGTGCCAGCAGCTTACATCTGGAGCAGTACTTC
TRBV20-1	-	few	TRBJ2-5	CSASKTTPQQETQYF	TGCAGTGCCTCTAAGACTACCCCACAACAAGAGACCCAGTACTTC
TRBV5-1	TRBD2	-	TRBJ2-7	CASSLGLAGTTPEQYF	TGCGCCAGCAGCTTGGGACTAGCGGGTACCACTCCCGAGCAGTACTTC
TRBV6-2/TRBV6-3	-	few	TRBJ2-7	CASSTPPVSYEQYF	TGTGCCAGCAGCACCCCACCGGTCTCCTACGAGCAGTACTTC
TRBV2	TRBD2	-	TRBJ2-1	CASSESVREGYNEQFF	TGTGCCAGCAGTGAGAGTGTTAGGGAGGGCTACAATGAGCAGTTCTTC
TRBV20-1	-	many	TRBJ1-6	CSARFRAEYNSPLHF	TGCAGTGCTAGGTTCAGGGCGGAATATAATTCACCCCTCCACTTT
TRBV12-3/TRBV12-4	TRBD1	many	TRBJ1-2	CASSFSGGRSNYGYTF	TGTGCCAGCAGTTTTTCAGGGGGGCGGTCTAACTATGGCTACACCTTC
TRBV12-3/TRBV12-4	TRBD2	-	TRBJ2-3	CASSPGLITQYF	TGTGCCAGCAGCCCGGGACTAATTACGCAGTATTTT
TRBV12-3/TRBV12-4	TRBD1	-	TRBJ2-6	CASSLQGVAGLSGANVLTF	TGTGCCAGCAGTTTGCAGGGGGTAGCCGGTCTCTCTGGGGCCAACGTCCTGACTTTC
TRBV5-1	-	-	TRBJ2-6	CASSLAHPRQAGANVLTF	TGCGCCAGCAGCTTGGCCCATCCAAGACAGGCTGGGGCCAACGTCCTGACTTTC
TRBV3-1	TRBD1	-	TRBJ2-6	CASSRTGPLPGANVLTF	TGTGCCAGCAGCCGGACAGGGCCCCTCCCAGGGGCCAACGTCCTGACTTTC
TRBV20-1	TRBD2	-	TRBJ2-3	CSARGGGGSGGTSTDTQYF	TGCAGTGCTAGAGGGGGAGGAGGTAGCGGGGGGACTAGCACAGATACGCAGTATTTT